The clone carrying this TCR beta chain was seen repeatedly, ten times or more. Its antigen is not known. This record belongs to a study of breast tumors, draining lymph nodes, adjacent tissues. Regarding the study as a whole: Tumor repertoires ranked between lymph nodes and nontumor tissue in diversity, with V and J gene preferences.

In TCRdb, the multiplex PCR reads were re-called with MiXCR into one record per CDR3 protein. The sample consists of approximately 250,000 distinct CDR3 sequences, 30% to 35% of them appearing once. Trimming cost V 0 bases and J 4 bases; bases outside gene matches: 4. Germline CDR1 SGHRS, CDR2 YFSETQ. This CDR3 spans 17 amino acids. Axillary draining lymph nodes of breast cancer patients supplied the node samples. The clonotype was recovered from a female donor with breast cancer. Some clones in this sample may be carry-over from other donors' samples. V is TRBV5-1 and J is TRBJ2-2; TRBD2 matches 12 bases. Sequencing used axillary lymph node tissue. The CDR3 spells CASSLAGTSGLTGELFF. The CDR3 nucleotides are TGCGCCAGCAGCTTGGCGGGGACTAGCGGGCTCACCGGGGAGCTGTTTTTT. The whole variable domain, filled in from reference TRBV5-1 and TRBJ2-2, reads KAGVTQTPRYLIKTRGQQVTLSCSPISGHRSVSWYQQTPGQGLQFLFEYFSETQRNKGNFPGRFSGRQFSNSRSEMNVSTLELGDSALYLCASSLAGTSGLTGELFFGEGSRLTVL.